This TCR beta chain was retrieved from a study of control samples from healthy donors and cancer patients. Assay: immunoSEQ multiplex PCR; the TCRdb copy retains only in-frame clones and omits some. The table records approximately 120,000 clones, roughly 90% of them present only once. This clonotype was obtained from a woman aged 45-60 years in good health. The sample consisted of blood.

CDR3 nucleotides: TGTGCCAGTAGTAGAGGCGGAACCTACGAGCAGTACTTC. Protein sequence: CASSRGGTYEQYF. This chain uses TRBV19 with TRBJ2-7; D remains unclear. The length of the CDR3 is 13 residues. Trimming pared 4 bases from V and 2 bases from J, leaving 9 bases between. In germline, CDR1 is LNHDA, CDR2 SQIVND (reference sequence). Variable domain in full (rest from reference TRBV19 and TRBJ2-7): DGGITQSPKYLFRKEGQNVTLSCEQNLNHDAMYWYRQDPGQGLRLIYYSQIVNDFQKGDIAEGYSVSREKKESFPLTVTSAQKNPTAFYLCASSRGGTYEQYFGPGTRLTVT.